These 10 T cell receptor beta chains were all obtained from the same sample, sequenced in a study of blood T cell repertoires in COVID-19 (dated by TCRdb to 2020 to 2021). Library prep was done by the immunoSEQ multiplex PCR assay. TCRdb retrieved this table from immuneACCESS and kept in-frame rearrangements only. Not all clones are present; in checked studies, unresolved V genes account for under half, and no reason is known for the remainder. Counted in this sample were tens of thousands of clones; approximately 90% of them appeared once. The ten biggest clones cover under 7.5% of the sample. The sample was peripheral blood. The receptor source for this set is a woman in her sixties or seventies with COVID-19, enrolled during active disease.

The chain carries TRBV19 and TRBJ2-2; D uncertain. The V gene lost 7 bases and the J gene lost 4 bases, with 10 bases spanning the gap. Germline V gene sequence: CDR1 LNHDA, CDR2 SQIVND (reference sequence). The CDR3 has 13 residues. The CDR3 protein is CASMWFGTGELFF. The CDR3 DNA reads as TGTGCCAGTATGTGGTTCGGCACCGGGGAGCTGTTTTTT.

The rearrangement links TRBV25-1 to TRBJ2-5, with D possibly TRBD2 on 6 matching bases. The CDR3 is 15 amino acids. Germline loops: CDR1 MGHDK, CDR2 SYGVNS. V gave up 8 bases and J gave up 2 bases, with 18 bases separating them. CDR3 protein: CASAEWGRGQETQYF. CDR3 nucleotides: TGTGCCAGCGCAGAATGGGGCCGGGGGCAAGAGACCCAGTACTTC.

V usage is TRBV9 and J usage is TRBJ2-5; possibly TRBD2 for D (6 bases). The germline V and J ends were trimmed by 0 bases and 4 bases, with 31 bases remaining between them. Germline-derived CDR1 and CDR2 are SGDLS and YYNGEE. There are 21 residues in the CDR3. CDR3 coding DNA: TGTGCCAGCAGCGTAGCTCTATCCGGGATCATCAGCGGGCGGAGGGGAGAGACCCAGTACTTC. Encoded protein: CASSVALSGIISGRRGETQYF. Full variable domain (rest looked up from reference TRBV9 and TRBJ2-5): DSGVTQTPKHLITATGQRVTLRCSPRSGDLSVYWYQQSLDQGLQFLIQYYNGEERAKGNILERFSAQQFPDLHSELNLSSLELGDSALYFCASSVALSGIISGRRGETQYFGPGTRLLVL.

The chain combines TRBV10-3 with TRBJ1-5; no clear D. The CDR3 runs 15 residues. Trimming left V 0 bases short and J 5 bases short, with 11 bases between. Germline V gene sequence: CDR1 ENHRY, CDR2 SYGVKD. The CDR3: CAISESPGSHQPQHF. The CDR3 DNA follows: TGTGCCATCAGTGAGTCCCCGGGGTCGCATCAGCCCCAGCATTTT.

J is TRBJ2-1 and V is TRBV5-1, with D maybe TRBD2 (6 bases). Germline CDR1 and CDR2: SGHRS and YFSETQ. V was pared by 1 base and J by 5 bases, with 10 bases between. The CDR3 covers 14 residues. The CDR3 DNA sequence: TGCGCCAGCAGCTTGCCTAGCGCCAACAATGAGCAGTTCTTC. Translation gives CASSLPSANNEQFF.

The genes are TRBV19 and TRBJ2-2, with 7 bases lining up with TRBD1. CDR1 is LNHDA and CDR2 is SQIVND in the germline V gene (reference sequence). This CDR3 is 17 amino acids long. V lost 4 bases to trimming and J lost 4 bases; unmatched junction nucleotides: 12. CDR3: CASSSFGQAVSTGELFF. Here the CDR3 DNA reads TGTGCCAGTAGTAGCTTCGGACAGGCAGTTTCCACCGGGGAGCTGTTTTTT.

The chain uses TRBV3-1 (or the pseudogene TRBV3-2) and TRBJ2-7; D not certain. The CDR3 contains 13 residues. CDR1 and CDR2 (germline): LGHDT, YNNKEL (reference sequence). V was clipped by 0 bases and J by 1 base, with 4 bases between them. The CDR3 DNA is TGTGCCAGCAGCCAAGAACTATCCTACGAGCAGTACTTC. Residues: CASSQELSYEQYF.

The J gene is TRBJ1-2, the V gene TRBV5-1; D gene uncertain. The germline V gene has CDR1 SGHRS and CDR2 YFSETQ. This CDR3 spans 13 amino acids. Trimming cost V 3 bases and J 6 bases, with 12 bases left between them. In DNA, the CDR3 is TGCGCCAGCAGCTCTCCACCGGGGAATGGCTACACCTTC. It translates to CASSSPPGNGYTF.

V is TRBV2 and J is TRBJ2-5; D gene unclear. The CDR3 extends over 13 amino acids. Germline V gene sequence: CDR1 SNHLY, CDR2 FYNNEI. The V end lost 6 bases, the J end lost 1 base, and 9 bases lay between the germline ends. This chain's CDR3 is CASSLQIQETQYF. Here the CDR3 DNA reads TGTGCCAGCAGCTTACAGATCCAAGAGACCCAGTACTTC. Drawing the rest from reference TRBV2 and TRBJ2-5, the complete variable domain is EPEVTQTPSHQVTQMGQEVILRCVPISNHLYFYWYRQILGQKVEFLVSFYNNEISEKSEIFDDQFSVERPDGSNFTLKIRSTKLEDSAMYFCASSLQIQETQYFGPGTRLLVL.

The chain combines TRBV28 with TRBJ2-5; TRBD2 agrees at 13 bases. The J segment lost 2 bases and the V segment lost 6 bases, leaving 6 bases of the junction unmatched. The CDR3 has 16 residues. The germline V gene has CDR1 MDHEN and CDR2 SYDVKM. The CDR3: CASSPRLAGGQETQYF. Here the CDR3 DNA reads TGTGCCAGCAGCCCTAGACTAGCGGGAGGTCAAGAGACCCAGTACTTC.